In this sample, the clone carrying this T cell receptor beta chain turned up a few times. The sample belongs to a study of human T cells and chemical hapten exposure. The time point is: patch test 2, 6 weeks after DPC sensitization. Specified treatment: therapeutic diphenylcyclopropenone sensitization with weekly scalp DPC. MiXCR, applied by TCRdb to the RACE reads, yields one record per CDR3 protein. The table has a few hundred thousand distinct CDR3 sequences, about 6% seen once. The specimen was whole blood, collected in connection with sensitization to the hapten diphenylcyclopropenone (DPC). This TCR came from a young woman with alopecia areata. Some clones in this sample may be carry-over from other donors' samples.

The CDR3 is CASSLAERSYGYTF. CDR3 nucleotide sequence: TGTGCCAGCAGCTTAGCGGAGCGGAGCTATGGCTACACCTTC. J is TRBJ1-2 and V is TRBV7-9, with D uncertain. V lost 0 bases to trimming and J lost 4 bases, with 9 bases between them. CDR3 size: 14 residues. CDR1 is SEHNR and CDR2 is FQNEAQ in the germline V gene (reference sequence).